The 2 T cell receptor beta chains listed next were all sequenced from one sample in a study of T cell responses to AZD1222 COVID-19 vaccine. This table comes from immunoSEQ multiplex PCR, and its TCRdb copy is limited to in-frame clones, with some not included. Here the sample spans 110,000 to 150,000 clones, 70% to 90% being singletons. Sequenced here: peripheral blood, sampled on day 0 of AZD1222 vaccination. These TCRs come from an adult in good health.

J is TRBJ1-6 and V is TRBV6-2 or TRBV6-3, with 7 positions matching TRBD1. The CDR3 contains 13 residues. V dropped 5 bases and J dropped 9; count of bases not matched to a gene: 4. In germline, CDR1 is MNHEY, CDR2 SVGEGT. CDR3 nucleotides: TGTGCCAGCAGTGACAGGGTCGGTTCACCCCTCCACTTT. It is translated as CASSDRVGSPLHF.

This clone was seen a single time. The chain couples TRBV5-6 to TRBJ2-2; D assignment may be TRBD1 or TRBD2 (6 bases each). CDR1 and CDR2 from the germline V gene are SGHDT and YYEEEE. Trimming left V 1 base short and J 6 bases short, with 13 bases between. This CDR3 is 15 amino acids long. CDR3 sequence reads: CASSLWAGHSGELFF. As DNA, the CDR3 is TGTGCCAGCAGCTTGTGGGCGGGACATTCCGGGGAGCTGTTTTTT.